These T cell receptor beta chains were read from a single sample in a study of STAT5B mutations in CD4+ large granular lymphocyte leukemia. Profiling relied on immunoSEQ multiplex PCR, and the TCRdb table lists in-frame clones only, not all of them. The table records some 40,000 clones, approximately 84% of them present only once. Sequenced input: CD4+ T cells from blood buffy coats. The source of these receptors is a human donor in good health. The CDR3 runs from the conserved cysteine through the conserved F or W. The D gene is left open where the match is weak. The listing skips clone size in some rows; elsewhere it reads once, few, many or a size class.

d_gene	abundance	v_gene	j_gene	CDR3nt	CDR3aa
TRBD1	-	TRBV19	TRBJ2-3	TGTGCCAGTAGGAACACGGGACAGATCACAGATACGCAGTATTTT	CASRNTGQITDTQYF
-	once	TRBV30	TRBJ1-1	TGTGCCTGGACCCGGAGGGGACGGATGAACACTGAAGCTTTCTTT	CAWTRRGRMNTEAFF
-	-	TRBV6-5	TRBJ2-3	TGTGCCAGCAGGGGGGAATTGTTCACAGATACGCAGTATTTT	CASRGELFTDTQYF
TRBD1	-	TRBV11-2	TRBJ2-7	TGTGCCAGCAGCTTACTCACAGGGGGCCGCTACGAGCAGTACTTC	CASSLLTGGRYEQYF
-	once	TRBV30	TRBJ2-7	TGTGCCTGGAGCAGACAGGTCTCCTACGAGCAGTACTTC	CAWSRQVSYEQYF
TRBD2	-	TRBV30	TRBJ2-1	TGTGCCTGGACAAAGGACCGGACTAGCGGGACCCCTGTGAATGAGCAGTTCTTC	CAWTKDRTSGTPVNEQFF
TRBD2	-	TRBV9	TRBJ2-5	TGTGCCAGCAGCGTAGGCTTGCGGGGGTACCAAGAGACCCAGTACTTC	CASSVGLRGYQETQYF
TRBD1	-	TRBV7-2	TRBJ1-1	TGTGCCAGCAGCTTAGGGACAGGATTATCCGGGGGCACTGAAGCTTTCTTT	CASSLGTGLSGGTEAFF
TRBD2	-	TRBV4-2	TRBJ2-1	TGTGCCAGCAGCCAAGCAGGGACTACCCTTCGCAATGAGCAGTTCTTC	CASSQAGTTLRNEQFF
-	-	TRBV6-5	TRBJ1-1	TGTGCCAGCAGCCGGACAGCGGGGAACACTGAAGCTTTCTTT	CASSRTAGNTEAFF
-	-	TRBV6-5	TRBJ2-1	TGTGCCAGCAGCTCGGGACACCCGGTATACAATGAGCAGTTCTTC	CASSSGHPVYNEQFF
-	once	TRBV19	TRBJ1-1	TGTGCCAGTAGTATAGATGCGGGTCTGATGAACACTGAAGCTTTCTTT	CASSIDAGLMNTEAFF
TRBD1	-	TRBV6-4	TRBJ2-6	TGTGCCAGCAGTGACGGGACAGGCGTCTCTGGGGCCAACGTCCTGACTTTC	CASSDGTGVSGANVLTF
TRBD1	-	TRBV6-1	TRBJ1-2	TGTGCCAGCATCAGGGACAGGGGGGACTATGGCTACACCTTC	CASIRDRGDYGYTF
-	-	TRBV5-6	TRBJ2-7	TGTGCCAGCAGCCGACAGTACGAGCAGTACTTC	CASSRQYEQYF
-	few	TRBV6-5	TRBJ2-7	TGTGCCAGCAGGCGGTTTCAGTCCTACGAGCAGTACTTC	CASRRFQSYEQYF
-	-	TRBV28	TRBJ1-1	TGTGCCAGCAGGGGGGAAACTGAAGCTTTCTTT	CASRGETEAFF
TRBD2	-	TRBV10-1	TRBJ2-3	TGCGCCAGCAGTGATGCCGGGACTAGTCCAGATACGCAGTATTTT	CASSDAGTSPDTQYF
-	-	TRBV27	TRBJ2-7	TGTGCCAGCAGTTTTCGGCCGGACGACGACTACGAGCAGTACTTC	CASSFRPDDDYEQYF
-	-	TRBV11-3	TRBJ2-1	TGTGCCAGCAGCTCCCGCGTAGCCAGTTACAATGAGCAGTTCTTC	CASSSRVASYNEQFF
TRBD1	-	TRBV25-1	TRBJ1-2	TGTGCCAGCAGCCGGGACAGAAATAATGGCTACACCTTC	CASSRDRNNGYTF
-	few	TRBV30	TRBJ1-5	TGTGCCTGGAGTGGCGTGGCAGGGGATAGTCAGCCCCAGCATTTT	CAWSGVAGDSQPQHF